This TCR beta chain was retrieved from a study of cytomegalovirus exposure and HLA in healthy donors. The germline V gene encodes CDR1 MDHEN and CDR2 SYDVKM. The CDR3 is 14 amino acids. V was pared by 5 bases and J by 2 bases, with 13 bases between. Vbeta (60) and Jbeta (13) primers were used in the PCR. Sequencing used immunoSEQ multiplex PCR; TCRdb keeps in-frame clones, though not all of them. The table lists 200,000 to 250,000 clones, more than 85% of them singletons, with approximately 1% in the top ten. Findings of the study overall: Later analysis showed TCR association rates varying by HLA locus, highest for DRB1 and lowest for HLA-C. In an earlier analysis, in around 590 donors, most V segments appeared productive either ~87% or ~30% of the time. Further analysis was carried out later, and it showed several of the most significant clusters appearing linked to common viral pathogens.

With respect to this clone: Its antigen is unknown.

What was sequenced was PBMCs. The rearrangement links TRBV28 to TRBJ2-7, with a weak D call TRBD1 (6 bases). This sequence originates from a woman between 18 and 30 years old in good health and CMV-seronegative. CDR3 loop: CASSPPGQTYEQYF. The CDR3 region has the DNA TGTGCCAGCAGTCCCCCGGGACAAACCTACGAGCAGTACTTC.